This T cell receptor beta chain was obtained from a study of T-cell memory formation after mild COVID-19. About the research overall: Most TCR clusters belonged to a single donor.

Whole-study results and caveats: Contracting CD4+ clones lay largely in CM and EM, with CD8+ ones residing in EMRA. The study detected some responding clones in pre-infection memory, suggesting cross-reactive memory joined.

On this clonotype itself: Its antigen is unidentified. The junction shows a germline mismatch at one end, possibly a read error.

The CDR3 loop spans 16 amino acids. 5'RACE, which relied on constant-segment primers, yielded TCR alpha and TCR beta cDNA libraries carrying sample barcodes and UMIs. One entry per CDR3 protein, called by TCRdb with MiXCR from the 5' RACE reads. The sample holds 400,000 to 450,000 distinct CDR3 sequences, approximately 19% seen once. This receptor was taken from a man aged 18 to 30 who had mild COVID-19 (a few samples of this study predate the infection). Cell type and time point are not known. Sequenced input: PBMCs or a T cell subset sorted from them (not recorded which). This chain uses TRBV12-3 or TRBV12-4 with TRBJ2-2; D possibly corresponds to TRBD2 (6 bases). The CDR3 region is CASSLAVGGAAGELFF. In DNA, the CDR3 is TGTGCCAGCAGTCTAGCCGTGGGCGGGGCTGCCGGGGAGCTGTTTTTT.